This TCR beta chain was identified in a study of blood T cell repertoires in COVID-19. Study-wide context: COVID-19 samples collected from the United States, Italy and Spain covered acute and convalescent phases.

The germline V and J ends were trimmed by 2 bases and 4 bases, with 10 bases remaining between them. Germline V gene sequence: CDR1 MNHEY, CDR2 SMNVEV (reference sequence). The CDR3 covers 14 residues. Clones were sequenced by immunoSEQ multiplex PCR, and TCRdb holds only the in-frame ones, with some missing. The repertoire has 250,000 to 400,000 clones, around 89% of them found once; the top ten carry 1.5% to 2%. While infection was still active, Seattle patients were enrolled and then followed longitudinally. V gene TRBV27 combines with J gene TRBJ2-3, with TRBD1 as a possible D gene (5 bases). Material for sequencing was peripheral blood. The TCR comes from a woman aged 30 to 39 with COVID-19, enrolled during active disease. The CDR3 spells CASSLRGLADTQYF. The DNA of the CDR3 is TGTGCCAGCAGTTTAAGGGGCCTCGCAGATACGCAGTATTTT.